A single TCR beta chain is shown here with its context. This may come from a read error, since a much larger clone is one base off. The time point denotes: pre-sensitization, week 0. Documented treatment: therapeutic diphenylcyclopropenone sensitization with weekly scalp DPC. V shed 6 bases, J shed 8 bases, and the junction held 8 bases outside the gene matches. This CDR3 comprises 13 residues. The germline gives CDR1 MNHEY, CDR2 SVGAGI. These data belong to a study of human T cells and chemical hapten exposure. Each CDR3 protein gets one entry after TCRdb re-called the RACE reads with MiXCR. Of 350,000 to 400,000 distinct CDR3 sequences listed, 5.1% are singletons.

Sequencing was performed on whole blood, taken in connection with sensitization to the hapten diphenylcyclopropenone (DPC). The origin of this receptor is a woman aged 50 to 65 with alopecia areata. Some clones in this sample may be carry-over from other donors' samples. V is TRBV6-5 and J is TRBJ2-3; TRBD1 agrees at 7 bases. The CDR3 region is CASRKTGSGTQYF. CDR3 bases: TGTGCCAGCAGGAAGACAGGGTCAGGTACGCAGTATTTT.